A selection of T cell receptor beta chains follows, all from one sample in a study of molecular identifiers for immune sequencing clone quantification. TCRdb independently ran MiXCR on the PCR reads; one entry per CDR3 protein. The repertoire holds about 630,000 distinct CDR3 sequences, with roughly 27% as singletons. Sequenced input: naive CD8+ T cells from blood, with Jurkat cell RNA spiked in. The receptors were sampled from a human donor in good health. Some libraries in this study had Jurkat cell RNA spiked in. Each CDR3 is given with its conserved first and last residue. The order of the fields is V gene, J gene, CDR3 protein.

v_gene: TRBV7-9
j_gene: TRBJ2-5
CDR3aa: CASSYVLQETQYF

v_gene: TRBV29-1
j_gene: TRBJ2-1
CDR3aa: CSVVPYSYNEQFF

v_gene: TRBV4-3
j_gene: TRBJ2-7
CDR3aa: CASSQGSGGPGVEQYF

v_gene: TRBV5-6
j_gene: TRBJ1-5
CDR3aa: CASSLASSDQPQHF

v_gene: TRBV18
j_gene: TRBJ2-7
CDR3aa: CASSPGDTVSYEQYF

v_gene: TRBV6-2/TRBV6-3
j_gene: TRBJ1-1
CDR3aa: CASSYSKGQGRAEAFF

v_gene: TRBV5-5
j_gene: TRBJ2-2
CDR3aa: CASSPPDRANTGELFF

v_gene: TRBV12-3/TRBV12-4
j_gene: TRBJ2-7
CDR3aa: CASSLDSGGFYEQYF

v_gene: TRBV19
j_gene: TRBJ2-5
CDR3aa: CASSPGAGQYF

v_gene: TRBV7-8
j_gene: TRBJ1-1
CDR3aa: CASSLGVGDEAFF

v_gene: TRBV6-5
j_gene: TRBJ2-1
CDR3aa: CASSPSQGSHEQFF

v_gene: TRBV10-3
j_gene: TRBJ1-1
CDR3aa: CAISDDRGLSEAFF

v_gene: TRBV7-9
j_gene: TRBJ2-3
CDR3aa: CASGPTGGVGTDTQYF

v_gene: TRBV3-1
j_gene: TRBJ2-6
CDR3aa: CASSPRQGAIGANVLTF

v_gene: TRBV2
j_gene: TRBJ1-1
CDR3aa: CASSEGRVLNTEAFF

v_gene: TRBV6-5
j_gene: TRBJ2-7
CDR3aa: CASSYSSSSYVQYF

v_gene: TRBV5-8
j_gene: TRBJ2-7
CDR3aa: CASSLSRGSPEQYF

v_gene: TRBV24-1
j_gene: TRBJ2-3
CDR3aa: CATSTGRTDTQYF

v_gene: TRBV7-8
j_gene: TRBJ2-7
CDR3aa: CASSLGYSGGVSGEQYF

v_gene: TRBV27
j_gene: TRBJ2-5
CDR3aa: CASSRSTSGYQETQYF

v_gene: TRBV6-5
j_gene: TRBJ1-6
CDR3aa: CASTLYRGNSPLHF

v_gene: TRBV29-1
j_gene: TRBJ1-2
CDR3aa: CSVDRRANCGYTF

v_gene: TRBV3-1
j_gene: TRBJ2-1
CDR3aa: CASSQGTSGGRYEQFF

v_gene: TRBV28
j_gene: TRBJ1-4
CDR3aa: CASMIVANEKVFF

v_gene: TRBV7-3
j_gene: TRBJ2-3
CDR3aa: CASSPTSGGGDTQYF

v_gene: TRBV28
j_gene: TRBJ1-1
CDR3aa: CATASGFTEAFF

v_gene: TRBV12-3/TRBV12-4
j_gene: TRBJ2-7
CDR3aa: CASSPDSPEQYF

v_gene: TRBV4-2
j_gene: TRBJ2-7
CDR3aa: CASSQAETGTSGYEQYF

v_gene: TRBV29-1
j_gene: TRBJ2-5
CDR3aa: CSVEGMGETQYF

v_gene: TRBV5-1
j_gene: TRBJ2-7
CDR3aa: CASSLAVLQSYEQYF

v_gene: TRBV6-1
j_gene: TRBJ2-7
CDR3aa: CASSDPDSYSYEQYF